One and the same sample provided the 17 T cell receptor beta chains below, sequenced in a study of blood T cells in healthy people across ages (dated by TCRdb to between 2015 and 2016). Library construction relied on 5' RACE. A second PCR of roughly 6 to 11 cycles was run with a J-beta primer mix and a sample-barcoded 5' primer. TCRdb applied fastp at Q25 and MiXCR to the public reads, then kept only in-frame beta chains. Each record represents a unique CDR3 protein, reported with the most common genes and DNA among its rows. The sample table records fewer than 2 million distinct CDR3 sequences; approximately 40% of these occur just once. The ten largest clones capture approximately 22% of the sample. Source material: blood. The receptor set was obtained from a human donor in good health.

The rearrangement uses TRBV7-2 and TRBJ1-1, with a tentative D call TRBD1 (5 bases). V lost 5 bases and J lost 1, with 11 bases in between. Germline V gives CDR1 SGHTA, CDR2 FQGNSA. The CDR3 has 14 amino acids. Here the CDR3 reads CASSPRVTNTEAFF. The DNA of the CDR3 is TGTGCCAGCAGCCCCAGGGTAACGAACACTGAAGCTTTCTTT.

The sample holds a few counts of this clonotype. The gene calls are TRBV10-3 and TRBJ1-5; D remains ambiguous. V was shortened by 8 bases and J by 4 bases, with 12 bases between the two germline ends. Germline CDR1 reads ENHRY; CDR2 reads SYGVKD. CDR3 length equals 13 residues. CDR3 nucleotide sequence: TGTGCCATCCGATGGGCAGATAATCAGCCCCAGCATTTT. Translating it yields CAIRWADNQPQHF.

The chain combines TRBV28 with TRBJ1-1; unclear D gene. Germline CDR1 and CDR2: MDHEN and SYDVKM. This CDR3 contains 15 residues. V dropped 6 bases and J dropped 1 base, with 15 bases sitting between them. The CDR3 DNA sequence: TGTGCCAGCAGCTCCACCCCTGACACGAACACTGAAGCTTTCTTT. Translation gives CASSSTPDTNTEAFF.

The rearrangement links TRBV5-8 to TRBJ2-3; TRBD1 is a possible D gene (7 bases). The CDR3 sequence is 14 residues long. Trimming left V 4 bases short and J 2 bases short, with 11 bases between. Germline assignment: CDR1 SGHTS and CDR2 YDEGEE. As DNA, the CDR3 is TGTGCCAGCAGCGCGGGACAGAACACAGATACGCAGTATTTT. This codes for CASSAGQNTDTQYF. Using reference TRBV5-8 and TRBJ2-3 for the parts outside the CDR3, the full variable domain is EAGVTQSPTHLIKTRGQQATLRCSPISGHTSVYWYQQALGLGLQFLLWYDEGEERNRGNFPPRFSGRQFPNYSSELNVNALELEDSALYLCASSAGQNTDTQYFGPGTRLTVL.

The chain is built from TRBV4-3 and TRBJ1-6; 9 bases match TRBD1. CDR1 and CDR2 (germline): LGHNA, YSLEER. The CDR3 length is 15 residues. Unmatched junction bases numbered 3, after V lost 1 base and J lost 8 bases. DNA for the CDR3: TGCGCCAGCAGCCAAGGGGACAGGGATTATTCACCCCTCCACTTT. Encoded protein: CASSQGDRDYSPLHF.

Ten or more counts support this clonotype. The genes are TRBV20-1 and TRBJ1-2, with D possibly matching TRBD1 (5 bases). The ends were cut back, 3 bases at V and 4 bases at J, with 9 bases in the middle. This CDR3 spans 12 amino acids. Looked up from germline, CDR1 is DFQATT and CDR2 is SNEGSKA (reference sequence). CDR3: CSASTGGYGYTF. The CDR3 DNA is TGCAGTGCTAGCACAGGAGGCTATGGCTACACCTTC.

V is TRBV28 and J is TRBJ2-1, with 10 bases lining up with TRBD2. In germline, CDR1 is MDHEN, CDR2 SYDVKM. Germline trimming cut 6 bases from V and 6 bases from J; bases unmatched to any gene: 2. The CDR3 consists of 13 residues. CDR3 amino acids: CASRRTSGNEQFF. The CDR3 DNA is TGTGCCAGCAGACGGACTAGCGGCAATGAGCAGTTCTTC.

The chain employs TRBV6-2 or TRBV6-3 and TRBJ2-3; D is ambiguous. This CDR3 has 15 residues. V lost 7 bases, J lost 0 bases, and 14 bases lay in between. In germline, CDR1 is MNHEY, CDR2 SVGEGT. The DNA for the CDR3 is TGTGCCAGCACCTCCGGAGATGCTAGCACAGATACGCAGTATTTT. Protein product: CASTSGDASTDTQYF.

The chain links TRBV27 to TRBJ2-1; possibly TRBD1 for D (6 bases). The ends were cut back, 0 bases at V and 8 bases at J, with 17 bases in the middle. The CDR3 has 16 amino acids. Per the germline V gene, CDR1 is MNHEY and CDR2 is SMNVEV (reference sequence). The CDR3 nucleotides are TGTGCCAGCAGTTTATCGGGGACAAGCTTTACATATGAGCAGTTCTTC. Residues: CASSLSGTSFTYEQFF.

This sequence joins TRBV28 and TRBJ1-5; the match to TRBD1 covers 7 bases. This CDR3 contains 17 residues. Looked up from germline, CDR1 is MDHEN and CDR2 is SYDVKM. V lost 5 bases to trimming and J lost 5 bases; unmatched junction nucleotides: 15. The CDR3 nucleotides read TGTGCCAGCAGTGGGGACGGTAGACAGGGAAAGGATCAGCCCCAGCATTTT. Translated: CASSGDGRQGKDQPQHF. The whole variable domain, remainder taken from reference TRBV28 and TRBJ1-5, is DVKVTQSSRYLVKRTGEKVFLECVQDMDHENMFWYRQDPGLGLRLIYFSYDVKMKEKGDIPEGYSVSREKKERFSLILESASTNQTSMYLCASSGDGRQGKDQPQHFGDGTRLSIL.

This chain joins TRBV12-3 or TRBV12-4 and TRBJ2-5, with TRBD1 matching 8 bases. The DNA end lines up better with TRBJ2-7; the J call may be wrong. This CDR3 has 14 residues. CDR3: CASRSGQAGYEQYF. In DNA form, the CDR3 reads TGTGCCAGCAGATCGGGACAGGCCGGGTACGAGCAGTACTTC.

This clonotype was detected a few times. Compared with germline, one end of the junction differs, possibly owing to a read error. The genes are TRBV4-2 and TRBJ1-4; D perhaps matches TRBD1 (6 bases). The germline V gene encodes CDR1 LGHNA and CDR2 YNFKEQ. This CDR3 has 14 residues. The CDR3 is CAGSQDLRGEKLFF. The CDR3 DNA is TGTGCCGGCAGCCAAGATCTGAGGGGGGAAAAACTGTTTTTT.

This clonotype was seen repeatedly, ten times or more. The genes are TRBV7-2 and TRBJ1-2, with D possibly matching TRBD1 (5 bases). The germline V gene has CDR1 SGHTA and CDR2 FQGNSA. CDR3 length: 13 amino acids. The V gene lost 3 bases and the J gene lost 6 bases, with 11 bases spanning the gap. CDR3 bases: TGTGCCAGCAGCTTTGGACGGGGGGATGGCTACACCTTC. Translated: CASSFGRGDGYTF.

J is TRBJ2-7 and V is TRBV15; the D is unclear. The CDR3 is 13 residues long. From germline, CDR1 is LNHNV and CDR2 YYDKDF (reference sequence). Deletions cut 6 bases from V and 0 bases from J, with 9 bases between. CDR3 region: CATSSGTSYEQYF. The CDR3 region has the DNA TGTGCCACCAGTTCAGGTACCTCCTACGAGCAGTACTTC. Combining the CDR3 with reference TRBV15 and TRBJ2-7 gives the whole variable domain DAMVIQNPRYQVTQFGKPVTLSCSQTLNHNVMYWYQQKSSQAPKLLFHYYDKDFNNEADTPDNFQSRRPNTSFCFLDIRSPGLGDTAMYLCATSSGTSYEQYFGPGTRLTVT.

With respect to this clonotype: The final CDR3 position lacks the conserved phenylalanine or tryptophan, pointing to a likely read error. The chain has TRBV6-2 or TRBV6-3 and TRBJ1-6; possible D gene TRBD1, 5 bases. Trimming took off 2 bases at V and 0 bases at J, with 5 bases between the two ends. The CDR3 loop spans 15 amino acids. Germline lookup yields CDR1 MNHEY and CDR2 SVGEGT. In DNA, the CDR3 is TGTGCCAGCAGTTACGGACACTCCTATAATTCACCCCTCCACTGT. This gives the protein CASSYGHSYNSPLHC.

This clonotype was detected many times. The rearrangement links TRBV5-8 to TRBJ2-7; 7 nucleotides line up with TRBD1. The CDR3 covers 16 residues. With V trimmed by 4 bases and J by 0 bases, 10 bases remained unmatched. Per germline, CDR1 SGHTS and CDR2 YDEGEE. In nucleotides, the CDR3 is TGTGCCAGCAGCCGGCCGGGACAGCTTACCTCCTACGAGCAGTACTTC. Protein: CASSRPGQLTSYEQYF. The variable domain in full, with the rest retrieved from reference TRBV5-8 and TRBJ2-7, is EAGVTQSPTHLIKTRGQQATLRCSPISGHTSVYWYQQALGLGLQFLLWYDEGEERNRGNFPPRFSGRQFPNYSSELNVNALELEDSALYLCASSRPGQLTSYEQYFGPGTRLTVT.

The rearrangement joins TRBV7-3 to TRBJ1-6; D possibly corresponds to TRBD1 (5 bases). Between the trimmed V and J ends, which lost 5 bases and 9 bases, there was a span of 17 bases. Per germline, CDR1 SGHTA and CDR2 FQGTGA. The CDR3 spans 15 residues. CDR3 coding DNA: TGTGCCAGCAGCCCCGTGGGGGGTGGGAGTTCACCCCTCCACTTT. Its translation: CASSPVGGGSSPLHF.